Presented here are 16 T cell receptor beta chains from one specimen sequenced in a study of T-cell memory formation after mild COVID-19. TCRdb re-called the 5' RACE reads through MiXCR, storing one row per CDR3 protein. The table lists fewer than 650,000 distinct CDR3 sequences, roughly a fifth of them singletons. The sequencing sample was made of PBMCs or a T cell subset sorted from them (not recorded which). The source is an adult woman who had mild COVID-19 (a few samples of this study predate the infection). Cell type and time point are not known.

This chain uses TRBV5-1 with TRBJ2-3, with D unresolved. V shed 2 bases and J shed 0 bases, with 10 bases lying between them. Germline V gives CDR1 SGHRS, CDR2 YFSETQ. The CDR3 runs 15 residues. The CDR3 sequence is CASSFSGFSTDTQYF. The CDR3 DNA reads TGCGCCAGCAGCTTTTCAGGATTTAGCACAGATACGCAGTATTTT.

The chain combines TRBV7-8 with TRBJ2-1; D may be TRBD2 (6 bases). The CDR3 totals 13 residues. Trimming took off 6 bases at V and 8 bases at J, with 14 bases between the two ends. Germline V gene data show CDR1 as SGHVS and CDR2 as FQNEAQ. The CDR3 reads CASSVGGIDEQFF. The CDR3 coding sequence is TGTGCCAGCAGTGTGGGGGGTATTGATGAGCAGTTCTTC.

Ten or more counts support this clonotype. This rearrangement joins TRBV12-3 or TRBV12-4 to TRBJ2-2; a weak D match, TRBD2 (6 bases). The CDR3 spans 15 residues. V dropped 1 base and J dropped 0 bases, with 6 bases sitting between them. The CDR3, as DNA: TGTGCCAGCAGTTTAGGGGGGGCGAACACCGGGGAGCTGTTTTTT. Translated: CASSLGGANTGELFF.

The J gene is TRBJ2-3, the V gene TRBV6-5; D tentatively fits TRBD1 or TRBD2 (5 bases each). CDR1 is MNHEY and CDR2 is SVGAGI in the germline V gene. The CDR3 consists of 16 residues. The V end was cut by 5 bases, the J end by 1 base, with 16 bases between. CDR3 region: CASSLLLGRGTDTQYF. The DNA of the CDR3 is TGTGCCAGCAGTCTTCTTTTGGGGCGGGGCACAGATACGCAGTATTTT.

The gene calls are TRBV7-6 and TRBJ2-5; D remains unclear. Germline V gene sequence: CDR1 SGHVS, CDR2 FNYEAQ. With 5 bases removed from V and 2 bases from J, the gap between germline ends came to 12 bases. There are 14 residues in the CDR3. The CDR3 nucleotides read TGTGCCAGCAGCCCCCTCCCTACGCAAGAGACCCAGTACTTC. It is translated as CASSPLPTQETQYF.

This clonotype was counted only a few times. The chain uses TRBV12-3 or TRBV12-4 and TRBJ1-1; D remains ambiguous. V was pared by 3 bases and J by 1 base, with 9 bases between. The CDR3 has 14 residues. As DNA, the CDR3 is TGTGCCAGCAGTTTCGGTCTCACGAACACTGAAGCTTTCTTT. Its protein product is CASSFGLTNTEAFF.

This chain uses TRBV24-1 with TRBJ2-3; tentatively, D is TRBD1 (6 bases). This CDR3 is built from 14 residues. The germline V and J ends were trimmed by 5 bases and 5 bases, with 13 bases remaining between them. CDR1 KGHDR and CDR2 SFDVKD come from the germline V gene. In DNA, the CDR3 is TGTGCCACCAGTGGAAGGGGGTCGAAAGATACGCAGTATTTT. It translates to CATSGRGSKDTQYF.

J is TRBJ2-3 and V is TRBV20-1; TRBD1 matches at 7 bases. Germline V gives CDR1 DFQATT, CDR2 SNEGSKA (reference sequence). This CDR3 is built from 15 residues. Losses at the gene ends were 3 bases for V and 0 bases for J; bases not matched to a gene: 6. DNA of the CDR3: TGCAGTGCTAGCACGAACAGGGGTAGCACAGATACGCAGTATTTT. It specifies CSASTNRGSTDTQYF.

The CDR3 DNA reads as TGTGCCAGTAGTCCCTCGGGACGGGGGACCACTGAAGCTTTCTTT. This sequence encodes CASSPSGRGTTEAFF. This rearrangement joins TRBV19 to TRBJ1-1; TRBD1 is a possible D gene (5 bases). The CDR3 sequence is 15 residues long. V was shortened by 5 bases and J by 4 bases, with 17 bases between the two germline ends. The V gene's germline CDR1 is LNHDA and CDR2 SQIVND (reference sequence). Full variable domain (missing parts from reference TRBV19 and TRBJ1-1): DGGITQSPKYLFRKEGQNVTLSCEQNLNHDAMYWYRQDPGQGLRLIYYSQIVNDFQKGDIAEGYSVSREKKESFPLTVTSAQKNPTAFYLCASSPSGRGTTEAFFGQGTRLTVV.

The rearrangement joins TRBV19 to TRBJ1-1; D call uncertain. Trimming stripped 1 base from V and 1 base from J, with 10 bases between. Germline V gives CDR1 LNHDA, CDR2 SQIVND (reference sequence). CDR3 length: 15 amino acids. The CDR3 protein is CASSIGTTSNTEAFF. The CDR3 bases are TGTGCCAGTAGTATAGGCACGACTTCGAACACTGAAGCTTTCTTT.

This clonotype has at least ten counts. Germline and junction disagree at one end, which may indicate a read error. The CDR3 DNA reads TGTGCCGGCAGGAACAGGGCGTGGGGCACAGATACGCAGTATTTT. Its protein product is CAGRNRAWGTDTQYF. This chain links TRBV2 with TRBJ2-3, with D possibly being TRBD1 (6 bases). There are 15 residues in the CDR3. Looked up from germline, CDR1 is SNHLY and CDR2 is FYNNEI.

This clonotype was seen only a few times. This chain links TRBV9 with TRBJ2-6, with a possible D match to TRBD2 (5 bases). The V end was cut by 2 bases, the J end by 4 bases, with 10 bases between. In germline, CDR1 is SGDLS, CDR2 YYNGEE. This CDR3 spans 15 amino acids. This CDR3 reads CASSVPGSGANVLTF. DNA for the CDR3: TGTGCCAGCAGCGTTCCGGGATCCGGGGCCAACGTCCTGACTTTC.

This clonotype was observed a single time. The V and J genes are TRBV10-3 and TRBJ2-1; either TRBD1 or TRBD2 may fit D (5 bases each). V gave up 7 bases and J gave up 8 bases, with 15 bases separating them. The CDR3 extends over 13 amino acids. Germline CDR1 reads ENHRY; CDR2 reads SYGVKD. The CDR3 region is CAIIHEGTHEQFF. The CDR3 nucleotides read TGTGCCATCATCCACGAGGGGACCCATGAGCAGTTCTTC.

This chain joins TRBV5-6 and TRBJ1-2; 7 bases are shared with TRBD1. The length of the CDR3 is 15 residues. Germline CDR1 SGHDT, CDR2 YYEEEE. V dropped 4 bases and J dropped 5; count of bases not matched to a gene: 11. CDR3 nucleotides: TGTGCCAGCAGCACAAGACAGGCAGGGGGATATGGCTACACCTTC. Translating gives CASSTRQAGGYGYTF.

The rearrangement uses TRBV20-1 and TRBJ2-7; 8 positions agree with TRBD1. V lost 4 bases and J lost 6; bases outside the gene matches: 5. The CDR3 runs to 12 residues. Germline lookup yields CDR1 DFQATT and CDR2 SNEGSKA (reference sequence). The CDR3 coding sequence is TGCAGTGCTAACAGGGGGAGTGGCGAGCAGTACTTC. It is translated as CSANRGSGEQYF.

This clonotype was seen more than once but under ten times. This chain uses TRBV30 with TRBJ2-1; the D call may be TRBD1 or TRBD2 (5 bases each). Germline CDR1 and CDR2: GTSNPN and SVGIG (reference sequence). The CDR3 covers 12 residues. V lost 2 bases, J lost 10 bases, and 12 bases lay in between. CDR3 in amino acids: CAWSPGPGEQFF. The CDR3, as DNA: TGTGCCTGGAGTCCAGGGCCGGGGGAGCAGTTCTTC. Complete variable domain (other parts from reference TRBV30 and TRBJ2-1): SQTIHQWPATLVQPVGSPLSLECTVEGTSNPNLYWYRQAAGRGLQLLFYSVGIGQISSEVPQNLSASRPQDRQFILSSKKLLLSDSGFYLCAWSPGPGEQFFGPGTRLTVL.